Each of the 12 T cell receptor beta chains below was sequenced from the same sample in a study of T cell responses to AZD1222 COVID-19 vaccine (dated by TCRdb to about 2021). Preparation of the library involved the immunoSEQ multiplex PCR assay. Here the immuneACCESS table is served through TCRdb, limited to in-frame sequences with V and J called. Missing clones are a known gap in these copies; in checked studies unresolved V genes cover under half, and the rest lacks a known reason. This sample has 68,000 or so clones in its table, and 88% of those were observed once. Together, the top ten hold about 8.2% of the sample. Reading the label with the study, this specimen's time point is: baseline before first vaccination. This sample comprised peripheral blood, obtained on day 0 of AZD1222 vaccination. The receptor set was obtained from an adult in good health.

The rearrangement joins TRBV5-1 to TRBJ2-5; 9 positions match TRBD1. Germline CDR1 SGHRS, CDR2 YFSETQ. The length of the CDR3 is 15 residues. V lost 1 base to trimming and J lost 3 bases; unmatched junction nucleotides: 4. The CDR3 nucleotides read TGCGCCAGCAGCTTGACTGGACAGGGGAAAGAGACCCAGTACTTC. Residues: CASSLTGQGKETQYF.

The chain combines TRBV10-2 with TRBJ1-1; D is undetermined. CDR1 and CDR2 (germline): WSHSY, SAAADI. The V end lost 2 bases, the J end lost 5 bases, and 9 bases lay between the germline ends. The CDR3 runs to 13 residues. The CDR3 loop is CASSEPPRTEAFF. DNA for the CDR3: TGCGCCAGCAGTGAGCCGCCGCGAACTGAAGCTTTCTTT.

CDR3 in amino acids: CATSGNRDPNQPQHF. As DNA, the CDR3 is TGTGCCACCAGTGGGAATAGGGACCCAAATCAGCCCCAGCATTTT. J is TRBJ1-5 and V is TRBV24-1; maybe TRBD1 (5 bases). This CDR3 is built from 15 residues. Trimming cost V 5 bases and J 4 bases, with 14 bases left between them. Germline CDR1 is KGHDR and CDR2 is SFDVKD.

This clone was seen a few times. The chain's CDR3 is CASSSVKGTGKNQPQHF. CDR3 in DNA: TGTGCCAGCAGCTCTGTCAAGGGGACAGGAAAGAATCAGCCCCAGCATTTT. The rearrangement links TRBV7-9 to TRBJ1-5; 8 bases align to TRBD1. The CDR3 runs 17 residues. The V gene's germline CDR1 is SEHNR and CDR2 FQNEAQ (reference sequence). The J segment lost 4 bases and the V segment lost 4 bases, leaving 12 bases of the junction unmatched.

This clone was seen once. The chain is built from TRBV10-3 and TRBJ2-1, with TRBD1 matching over 8 bases. The CDR3 extends over 14 amino acids. Losses at the gene ends were 3 bases for V and 6 bases for J; bases not matched to a gene: 4. Germline V gene sequence: CDR1 ENHRY, CDR2 SYGVKD. CDR3 in amino acids: CAISDVTGANEQFF. The CDR3 coding sequence is TGTGCCATCAGTGATGTGACAGGGGCCAATGAGCAGTTCTTC.

V and J are TRBV24-1 and TRBJ2-3; weak D call: TRBD2 (6 bases). The V and J ends lost 2 bases and 4 bases respectively, with 15 bases between them. The CDR3 has 16 residues. CDR1 is KGHDR and CDR2 is SFDVKD in the germline V gene. The CDR3 reads CATSDSLLAVADTQYF. CDR3 in DNA: TGTGCCACCAGTGATTCGCTACTAGCCGTGGCAGATACGCAGTATTTT.

The chain uses TRBV5-1 and TRBJ2-1; D may match TRBD1 or TRBD2 (5 bases each). Germline loops: CDR1 SGHRS, CDR2 YFSETQ. Trimming pared 0 bases from V and 6 bases from J, leaving 7 bases between. The CDR3 consists of 13 residues. The chain's CDR3 is CASSLGGTNEQFF. CDR3 nucleotide sequence: TGCGCCAGCAGCTTGGGGGGGACCAATGAGCAGTTCTTC.

J is TRBJ1-2 and V is TRBV7-9; TRBD1 aligns across 9 bases. The length of the CDR3 is 14 residues. The V and J ends lost 5 bases and 3 bases, in that order; junction bases with no gene match: 4. Germline loops: CDR1 SEHNR, CDR2 FQNEAQ (reference sequence). The CDR3 here is CASSPQGADYGYTF. Here the CDR3 DNA reads TGTGCCAGCAGCCCACAGGGGGCTGACTATGGCTACACCTTC.

The gene calls are TRBV5-1 and TRBJ1-2, with 7 bases lining up with TRBD1. Trimming at V came to 4 bases and at J to 0 bases, leaving 9 bases not matched to a gene. CDR3 length: 16 amino acids. Germline V gene sequence: CDR1 SGHRS, CDR2 YFSETQ. CDR3 residues: CASSPRTGLANYGYTF. CDR3 coding DNA: TGCGCCAGCAGCCCCCGGACAGGACTAGCTAACTATGGCTACACCTTC.

This chain joins TRBV7-8 and TRBJ2-2, with D maybe TRBD2 (7 bases). Between the trimmed V and J ends, which lost 5 bases and 2 bases, there was a span of 24 bases. This CDR3 comprises 19 residues. CDR1 is SGHVS, CDR2 FQNEAQ, per germline. The CDR3 coding sequence is TGTGCCAGCAGCCCCCCCTCTGGGGGGGCGTTTGTAAACACCGGGGAGCTGTTTTTT. It yields the protein CASSPPSGGAFVNTGELFF.

CDR3 region: CASSIPRGTEAFF. The CDR3 DNA follows: TGTGCCAGTAGTATCCCCAGGGGGACCGAAGCTTTCTTT. This chain connects TRBV19 to TRBJ1-1; 7 positions match TRBD1. CDR3 length equals 13 residues. Looked up from germline, CDR1 is LNHDA and CDR2 is SQIVND (reference sequence). The J segment lost 8 bases and the V segment lost 3 bases, leaving 6 bases of the junction unmatched.

CDR3 in DNA: TGTGCCTGGGCCCGACAGGGGCCCTACGAGCAGTACTTC. It encodes CAWARQGPYEQYF. The chain has TRBV30 and TRBJ2-7; 8 bases map to TRBD1. This CDR3 is built from 13 residues. Germline V gene data show CDR1 as GTSNPN and CDR2 as SVGIG (reference sequence). V lost 5 bases to trimming and J lost 2 bases; unmatched junction nucleotides: 5.